The 2 T cell receptor beta chains listed next were all sequenced from one sample in a study of blood T cells in healthy people across ages. PCR was performed a second time for about 7 to 12 cycles using a sample-barcoded 5' primer and a J-beta primer mix. Via MiXCR, TCRdb re-called the 5' RACE reads, giving one row per CDR3 protein. The repertoire consists of 1.5 million to 2 million distinct CDR3 sequences, with about 28% occurring once and the leading ten covering less than 9.5%. Input material: blood. The origin of the receptors is a woman aged 25 to 39 in good health.

This clonotype was detected only a few times. This chain joins TRBV20-1 and TRBJ2-5; 10 bases agree with TRBD2. The DNA end is more similar to TRBJ2-7, so the J call may be wrong. This CDR3 is 14 amino acids long. From germline, CDR1 is DFQATT and CDR2 SNEGSKA (reference sequence). Written as DNA, the CDR3 is TGCAGTGCCATGACGACTAGCGGGTCCTACGAGCAGTACTTC. It codes for CSAMTTSGSYEQYF.

The chain has TRBV19 and TRBJ1-2; possibly TRBD1 for D (6 bases). This CDR3 comprises 14 residues. V lost 6 bases and J lost 7, with 18 bases in between. CDR1 is LNHDA and CDR2 is SQIVND in the germline V gene (reference sequence). CDR3 residues: CASRTQQGSVGYTF. CDR3 bases: TGTGCCAGTAGAACTCAACAGGGATCAGTTGGCTACACCTTC.